What follows describes a single T cell receptor beta chain. Its target is not known. Time point: newly diagnosed GD, antithyroid drugs for less than 3 months. RNA extracted from PBMCs served as the sequencing template. iRepertoire HTBI primers and Arm-PCR of CDR3 regions built TCR beta libraries. In the study's own analysis: Throughout the samples, researchers identified around 65 TRBV and approximately 15 TRBJ segments. TCRdb re-called the multiplex PCR reads through MiXCR, storing one row per CDR3 protein. It is TCRdb's table, rather than the study itself, that gives the V and J calls and clone size. The data contain approximately 350,000 distinct CDR3 sequences, about 10% of them singletons. This sample was taken from a study of regulatory T cells in long-lasting Graves disease. Losses at the gene ends were 4 bases for V and 6 bases for J; bases not matched to a gene: 3. The CDR3 has 15 residues. CDR1 and CDR2 (germline): MNHEY, SVGEGT.

Notes on the study in general: Persistent cases favored TRBV28, TRBJ1-2 and TRBJ2-5.

This sample also appeared in a second study, on T cells in Graves' hyperthyroidism and ophthalmopathy. From that report: In blood, most of the thyroid clonotypes expanded above 0.001 were also present.

The sequence was collected from a young woman with Graves disease. The sample consisted of peripheral blood mononuclear cells (PBMCs), taken at new diagnosis, from a patient treated with antithyroid drugs. V usage is TRBV6-2 or TRBV6-3 and J usage is TRBJ2-1, with TRBD2 matching over 13 bases. In DNA, the CDR3 is TGTGCCAGCAGTTTCGGGACTAGCGGGGCCAATGAGCAGTTCTTC. Translation: CASSFGTSGANEQFF.